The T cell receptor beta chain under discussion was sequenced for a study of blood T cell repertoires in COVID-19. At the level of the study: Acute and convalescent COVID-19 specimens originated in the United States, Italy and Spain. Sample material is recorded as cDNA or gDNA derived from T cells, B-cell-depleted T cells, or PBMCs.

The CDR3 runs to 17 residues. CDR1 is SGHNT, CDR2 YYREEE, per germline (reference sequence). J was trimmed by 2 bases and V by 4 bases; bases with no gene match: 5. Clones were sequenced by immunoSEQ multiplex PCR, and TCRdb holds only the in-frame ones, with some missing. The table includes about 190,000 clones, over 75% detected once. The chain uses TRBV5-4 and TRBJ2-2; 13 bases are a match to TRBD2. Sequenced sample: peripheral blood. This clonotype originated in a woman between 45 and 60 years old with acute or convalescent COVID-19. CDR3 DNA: TGTGCCAGCAGCAGGACTAGCGGGGGCCCTAACACCGGGGAGCTGTTTTTT. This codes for CASSRTSGGPNTGELFF.